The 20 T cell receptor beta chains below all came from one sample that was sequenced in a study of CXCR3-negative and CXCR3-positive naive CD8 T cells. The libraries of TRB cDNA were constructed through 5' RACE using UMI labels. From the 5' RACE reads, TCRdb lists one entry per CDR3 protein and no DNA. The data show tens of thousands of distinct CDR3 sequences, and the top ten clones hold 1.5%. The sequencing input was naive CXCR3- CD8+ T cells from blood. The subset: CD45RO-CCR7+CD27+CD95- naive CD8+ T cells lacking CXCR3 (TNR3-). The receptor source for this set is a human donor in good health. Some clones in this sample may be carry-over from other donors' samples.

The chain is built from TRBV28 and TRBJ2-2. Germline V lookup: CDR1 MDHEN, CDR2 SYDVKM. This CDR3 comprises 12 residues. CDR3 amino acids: CASSLATQELFF.

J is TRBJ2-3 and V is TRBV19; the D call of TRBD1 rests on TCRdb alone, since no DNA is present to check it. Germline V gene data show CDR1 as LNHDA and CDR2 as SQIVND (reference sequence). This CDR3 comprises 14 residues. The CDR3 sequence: CASRPGQAPDTQYF.

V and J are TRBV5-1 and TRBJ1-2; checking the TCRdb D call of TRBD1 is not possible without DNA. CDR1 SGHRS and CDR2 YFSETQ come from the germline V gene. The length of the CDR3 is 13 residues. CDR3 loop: CASSSGQSYGYTF.

The CDR3: CATSDFGPPQHF. The chain links TRBV24-1 to TRBJ1-5. Germline V gene sequence: CDR1 KGHDR, CDR2 SFDVKD. CDR3 size: 12 residues.

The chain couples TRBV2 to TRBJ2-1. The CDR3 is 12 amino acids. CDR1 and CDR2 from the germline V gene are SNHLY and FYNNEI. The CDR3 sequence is CASSSMYNEQFF.

CDR3: CASSTVVFECTF. V gene TRBV6-2 or TRBV6-3 combines with J gene TRBJ1-2. Germline values: CDR1 MNHEY, CDR2 SVGEGT. The length of the CDR3 is 12 residues.

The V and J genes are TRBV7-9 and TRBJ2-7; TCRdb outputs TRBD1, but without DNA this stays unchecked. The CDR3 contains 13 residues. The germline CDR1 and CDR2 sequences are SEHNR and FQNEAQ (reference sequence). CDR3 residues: CASRPETTYEQYF.

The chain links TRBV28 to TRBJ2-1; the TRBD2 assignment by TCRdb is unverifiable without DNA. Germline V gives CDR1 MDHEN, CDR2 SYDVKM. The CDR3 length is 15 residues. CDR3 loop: CASSRAGALYNEQFF. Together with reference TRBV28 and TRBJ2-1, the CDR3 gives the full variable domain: DVKVTQSSRYLVKRTGEKVFLECVQDMDHENMFWYRQDPGLGLRLIYFSYDVKMKEKGDIPEGYSVSREKKERFSLILESASTNQTSMYLCASSRAGALYNEQFFGPGTRLTVL.

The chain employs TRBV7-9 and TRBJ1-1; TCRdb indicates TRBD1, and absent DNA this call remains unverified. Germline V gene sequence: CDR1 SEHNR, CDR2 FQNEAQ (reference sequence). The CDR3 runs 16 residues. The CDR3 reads CASSRRVAGEGAEAFF.

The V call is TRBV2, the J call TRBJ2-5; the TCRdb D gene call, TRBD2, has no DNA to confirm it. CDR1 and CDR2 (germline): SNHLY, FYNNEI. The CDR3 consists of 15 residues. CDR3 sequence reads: CASSQLVAGGETQYF.

The CDR3 loop is CASSLTGGGTEAFF. J is TRBJ1-1 and V is TRBV12-3 or TRBV12-4; TCRdb lists TRBD1, though no DNA is available to test this call. The CDR3 length is 14 residues.

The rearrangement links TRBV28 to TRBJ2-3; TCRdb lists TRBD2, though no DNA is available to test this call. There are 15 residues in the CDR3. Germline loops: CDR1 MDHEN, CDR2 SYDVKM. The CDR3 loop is CASGRSGGESDTQYF.

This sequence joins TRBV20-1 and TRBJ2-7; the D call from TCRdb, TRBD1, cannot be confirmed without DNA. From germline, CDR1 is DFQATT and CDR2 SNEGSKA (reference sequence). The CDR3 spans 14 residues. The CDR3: CSAPGTEHSYEQYF.

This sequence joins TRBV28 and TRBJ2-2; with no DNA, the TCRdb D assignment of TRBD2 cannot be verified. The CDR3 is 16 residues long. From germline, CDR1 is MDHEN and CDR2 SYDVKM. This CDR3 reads CASSSGLAGNSGELFF.

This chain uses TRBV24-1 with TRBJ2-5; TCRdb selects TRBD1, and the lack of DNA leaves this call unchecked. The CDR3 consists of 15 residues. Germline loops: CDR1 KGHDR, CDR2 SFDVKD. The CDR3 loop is CATIRDLGGSETQYF.

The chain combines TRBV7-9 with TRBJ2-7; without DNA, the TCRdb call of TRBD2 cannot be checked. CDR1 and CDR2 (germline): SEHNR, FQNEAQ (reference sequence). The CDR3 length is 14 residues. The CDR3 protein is CASSFAGLADEQYF. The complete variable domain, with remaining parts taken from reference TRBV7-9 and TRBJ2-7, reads DTGVSQNPRHKITKRGQNVTFRCDPISEHNRLYWYRQTLGQGPEFLTYFQNEAQLEKSRLLSDRFSAERPKGSFSTLEIQRTEQGDSAMYLCASSFAGLADEQYFGPGTRLTVT.

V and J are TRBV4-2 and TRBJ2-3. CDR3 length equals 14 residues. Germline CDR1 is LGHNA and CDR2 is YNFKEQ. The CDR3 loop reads CASSQDGEPDTQYF.

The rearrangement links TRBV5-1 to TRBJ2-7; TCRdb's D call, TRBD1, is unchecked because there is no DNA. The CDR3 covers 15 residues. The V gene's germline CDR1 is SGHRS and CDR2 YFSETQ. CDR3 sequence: CASSPLDRGLDEQYF.

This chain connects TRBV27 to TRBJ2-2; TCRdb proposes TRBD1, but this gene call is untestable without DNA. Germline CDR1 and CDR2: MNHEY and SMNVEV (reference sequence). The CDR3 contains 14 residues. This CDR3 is CASMDRGGTGELFF.

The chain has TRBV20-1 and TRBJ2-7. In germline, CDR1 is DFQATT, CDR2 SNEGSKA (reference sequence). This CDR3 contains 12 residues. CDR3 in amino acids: CSASGSYYEQYF.